This entry concerns a single T cell receptor beta chain. Some clones are missing from TCRdb's copy, which holds only in-frame ones; the method was immunoSEQ multiplex PCR. The sample gives approximately 57,000 clones, approximately 89% of which show up once; 3% to 4.5% is in the top ten. This sample was taken from a study of T cell changes during pregnancy in multiple sclerosis. The germline CDR1 and CDR2 sequences are SGHRS and YFSETQ. The V and J ends lost 3 bases and 2 bases, in that order; junction bases with no gene match: 9. The CDR3 is 16 residues long. Sequenced here: peripheral blood, sampled after pregnancy. The J gene is TRBJ2-3, the V gene TRBV5-1; 7 positions agree with TRBD1. This TCR derives from a female donor in good health, enrolled as a control in a pregnancy study. This CDR3 reads CASSSPRTGYTDTQYF. The CDR3 DNA sequence: TGCGCCAGCAGCTCCCCCCGGACAGGATACACAGATACGCAGTATTTT. Using reference TRBV5-1 and TRBJ2-3 for the parts outside the CDR3, the full variable domain is KAGVTQTPRYLIKTRGQQVTLSCSPISGHRSVSWYQQTPGQGLQFLFEYFSETQRNKGNFPGRFSGRQFSNSRSEMNVSTLELGDSALYLCASSSPRTGYTDTQYFGPGTRLTVL.